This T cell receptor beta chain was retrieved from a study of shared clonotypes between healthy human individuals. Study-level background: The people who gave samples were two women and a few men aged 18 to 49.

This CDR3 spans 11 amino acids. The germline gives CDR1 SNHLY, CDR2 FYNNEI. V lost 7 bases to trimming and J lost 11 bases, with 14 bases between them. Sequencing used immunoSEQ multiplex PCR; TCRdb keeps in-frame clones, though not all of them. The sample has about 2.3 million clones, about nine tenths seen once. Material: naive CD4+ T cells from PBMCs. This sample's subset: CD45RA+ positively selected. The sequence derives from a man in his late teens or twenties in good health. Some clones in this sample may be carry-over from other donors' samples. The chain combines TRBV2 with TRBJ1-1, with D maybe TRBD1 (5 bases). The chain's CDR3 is CASTLNRHAFF. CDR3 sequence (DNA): TGTGCCAGCACTTTGAACAGGCACGCTTTCTTT.